Below are 17 T cell receptor beta chains sequenced from a single sample in a study of PD-1 blockade in classical Hodgkin lymphoma. Each patient's relapse followed autologous stem cell transplantation, and brentuximab vedotin exposure varied. Sequencing used immunoSEQ multiplex PCR; TCRdb keeps in-frame clones, though not all of them. The table lists more than 55,000 clones, more than 75% of them singletons. Source: peripheral blood mononuclear cells (PBMCs), taken before the second cycle of nivolumab. The receptors come from a human donor with classical Hodgkin lymphoma.

The chain joins TRBV6-6 to TRBJ1-5, with D perhaps matching TRBD1 (5 bases). Germline-derived CDR1 and CDR2 are MNHNY and SVGAGI (reference sequence). This CDR3 is built from 13 residues. Trimming removed 6 bases at V and 2 bases at J, with 8 bases between. The CDR3 loop is CASSPTGNQPQHF. In nucleotides, the CDR3 is TGTGCCAGCAGCCCGACAGGCAATCAGCCCCAGCATTTT.

The rearrangement joins TRBV27 to TRBJ1-3; D unresolved. V lost 2 bases to trimming and J lost 5 bases, with 16 bases between them. In germline, CDR1 is MNHEY, CDR2 SMNVEV (reference sequence). This CDR3 spans 16 amino acids. The CDR3 here is CASSLNGPSHRNTIYF. CDR3 in DNA: TGTGCCAGCAGTTTAAACGGGCCCTCCCACCGAAACACCATATATTTT.

The chain couples TRBV19 to TRBJ1-5, with D possibly matching TRBD1 (5 bases). The CDR3 spans 18 residues. Between the trimmed V and J ends, which lost 7 bases and 1 base, there was a span of 23 bases. CDR1 and CDR2 (germline): LNHDA, SQIVND (reference sequence). The CDR3 DNA reads TGTGCCAGTACCGAACTCACGACGGGACTGGGGAGCAATCAGCCCCAGCATTTT. It encodes CASTELTTGLGSNQPQHF. The entire variable domain, with the rest obtained from reference TRBV19 and TRBJ1-5, is as follows: DGGITQSPKYLFRKEGQNVTLSCEQNLNHDAMYWYRQDPGQGLRLIYYSQIVNDFQKGDIAEGYSVSREKKESFPLTVTSAQKNPTAFYLCASTELTTGLGSNQPQHFGDGTRLSIL.

The chain links TRBV5-4 to TRBJ2-7; TRBD2 matches 7 bases. With V trimmed by 0 bases and J by 4 bases, 4 bases remained unmatched. This CDR3 spans 14 amino acids. Germline CDR1 SGHNT, CDR2 YYREEE (reference sequence). CDR3 nucleotides: TGTGCCAGCAGCTTGGCCCAGCGGGGTTACGAGCAGTACTTC. Translating gives CASSLAQRGYEQYF.

The chain uses TRBV5-1 and TRBJ2-3, with D perhaps given as TRBD1 or TRBD2 (7 bases each). V was trimmed by 4 bases and J by 5 bases, leaving 17 bases between them. The CDR3 contains 15 residues. CDR1 and CDR2 (germline): SGHRS, YFSETQ. The CDR3 DNA reads TGCGCCAGCAGCCTCCGGGGAGGGGGCGGAGATACGCAGTATTTT. This translates into CASSLRGGGGDTQYF.

The J gene is TRBJ1-6, the V gene TRBV6-4; D may be TRBD1 (5 bases). Trimming cost V 0 bases and J 7 bases, with 16 bases left between them. CDR1 is MRHNA, CDR2 SNTAGT, per germline. This CDR3 contains 17 residues. CDR3 in amino acids: CASSDSASGRANSPLHF. CDR3 DNA: TGTGCCAGCAGTGACTCGGCCTCGGGCAGGGCAAATTCACCCCTCCACTTT.

The rearrangement joins TRBV27 to TRBJ1-3; D is perhaps TRBD1 (6 bases). The CDR3 covers 17 residues. Trimming removed 6 bases from V and 0 bases from J, with 18 bases in between. CDR1 and CDR2 from the germline V gene are MNHEY and SMNVEV (reference sequence). The CDR3 loop is CASRRGGSQSSGNTIYF. In DNA form, the CDR3 reads TGTGCCAGCAGGAGGGGGGGAAGCCAGAGCTCTGGAAACACCATATATTTT.

This sequence joins TRBV7-8 and TRBJ1-2; D is unresolved. The CDR3 is made up of 12 amino acids. Germline V gives CDR1 SGHVS, CDR2 FQNEAQ. V was shortened by 0 bases and J by 8 bases, with 7 bases between the two germline ends. CDR3 residues: CASSLAVGGYTF. DNA of the CDR3: TGTGCCAGCAGCTTAGCTGTGGGCGGCTACACCTTC.

J is TRBJ2-7 and V is TRBV27, with 8 bases that match TRBD2. After removal of 5 bases from V and 3 bases from J, the junction contained 6 bases not matched to a gene. Germline CDR1 and CDR2: MNHEY and SMNVEV (reference sequence). The CDR3 totals 14 residues. Written as DNA, the CDR3 is TGTGCCAGCAGTACTAGCGGTTCAGTCTACGAGCAGTACTTC. Its protein product is CASSTSGSVYEQYF.

The genes are TRBV29-1 and TRBJ1-1, with a weak D call TRBD1 (5 bases). Germline loops: CDR1 SQVTM, CDR2 ANQGSEA. Trimming removed 7 bases at V and 1 base at J, with 16 bases between. CDR3 size: 14 residues. In DNA form, the CDR3 reads TGCAGCGCCCTGGGGGGGGGAAGGAACACTGAAGCTTTCTTT. Protein product: CSALGGGRNTEAFF.

This sequence joins TRBV6-5 and TRBJ1-5, with a possible D match to TRBD1 (6 bases). CDR1 and CDR2 from the germline V gene are MNHEY and SVGAGI. This CDR3 comprises 16 residues. V lost 1 base and J 6 bases, leaving 16 bases between the germline ends. CDR3 sequence (DNA): TGTGCCAGCAGTTACTGGGGGGGCAGGGGCGGTCAGCCCCAGCATTTT. Residues: CASSYWGGRGGQPQHF.

This chain joins TRBV2 and TRBJ1-6; D is unclear. Trimming stripped 2 bases from V and 0 bases from J, with 5 bases between. The germline V gene encodes CDR1 SNHLY and CDR2 FYNNEI. The CDR3 consists of 15 residues. The CDR3 coding sequence is TGTGCCAGCAGTGAATTCAGCTCCTATAATTCACCCCTCCACTTT. The encoded protein is CASSEFSSYNSPLHF.

In the case of this clone: One junction end does not reproduce the germline sequence, and a read error may be involved. This chain uses TRBV28 with TRBJ2-2; 7 bases fit TRBD2. Per the germline V gene, CDR1 is MDHEN and CDR2 is SYDVKM. This CDR3 has 15 residues. CDR3: CAGRKAGEPTGELFF. CDR3 nucleotides: TGTGCCGGCAGGAAGGCGGGGGAGCCTACCGGGGAGCTGTTTTTT.

This clone has only one observation. The chain employs TRBV5-1 and TRBJ2-7, with TRBD1 identical over 10 bases. The CDR3 is 22 residues long. Germline CDR1 SGHRS, CDR2 YFSETQ. Trimming at V came to 0 bases and at J to 4 bases, leaving 25 bases not matched to a gene. The CDR3 nucleotides read TGCGCCAGCAGCTTGGTAGATGGGGGCGGGACAGGGGCCCGGGGCGGGTGTTACGAGCAGTACTTC. Translated: CASSLVDGGGTGARGGCYEQYF.

The chain uses TRBV6-1 and TRBJ2-7; 7 nucleotides agree with TRBD2. This CDR3 is built from 15 residues. Losses at the gene ends were 6 bases for V and 1 base for J; bases not matched to a gene: 9. In germline, CDR1 is MNHNS, CDR2 SASEGT. CDR3 sequence reads: CASSGLGGGSYEQYF. The CDR3 coding sequence is TGTGCCAGCAGCGGACTTGGGGGGGGGTCCTACGAGCAGTACTTC.

The chain recombines TRBV5-6 with TRBJ1-1, with D possibly matching TRBD1 (6 bases). Deletions cut 2 bases from V and 2 bases from J, with 13 bases between. The CDR3 length is 15 residues. Germline values: CDR1 SGHDT, CDR2 YYEEEE. CDR3 coding DNA: TGTGCCAGCAGCTTTAATCCAGGGGCTAACACTGAAGCTTTCTTT. It yields the protein CASSFNPGANTEAFF.

The rearrangement joins TRBV29-1 to TRBJ1-1; D ambiguous. V lost 3 bases to trimming and J lost 2 bases, with 1 base between them. The CDR3 runs to 10 residues. Germline CDR1 is SQVTM and CDR2 is ANQGSEA. The CDR3 DNA reads as TGCAGCGTTGACAACACTGAAGCTTTCTTT. It yields the protein CSVDNTEAFF.